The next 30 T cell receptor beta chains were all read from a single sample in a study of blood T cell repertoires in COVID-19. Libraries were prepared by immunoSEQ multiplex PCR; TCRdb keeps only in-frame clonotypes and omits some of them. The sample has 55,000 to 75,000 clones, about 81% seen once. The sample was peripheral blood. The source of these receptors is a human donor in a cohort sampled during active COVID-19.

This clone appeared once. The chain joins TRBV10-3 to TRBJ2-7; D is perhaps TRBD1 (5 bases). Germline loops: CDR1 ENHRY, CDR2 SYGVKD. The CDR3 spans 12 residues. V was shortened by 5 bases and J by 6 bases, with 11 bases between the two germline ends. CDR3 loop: CAISQSGIEQYF. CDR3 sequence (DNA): TGTGCCATCAGTCAATCAGGGATCGAGCAGTACTTC.

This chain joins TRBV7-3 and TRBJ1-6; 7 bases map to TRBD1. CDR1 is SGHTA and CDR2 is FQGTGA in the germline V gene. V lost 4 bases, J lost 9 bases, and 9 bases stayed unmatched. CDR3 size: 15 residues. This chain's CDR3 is CASSSTGSRSSPLHF. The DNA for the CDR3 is TGTGCCAGCAGCTCGACAGGGTCAAGAAGTTCACCCCTCCACTTT.

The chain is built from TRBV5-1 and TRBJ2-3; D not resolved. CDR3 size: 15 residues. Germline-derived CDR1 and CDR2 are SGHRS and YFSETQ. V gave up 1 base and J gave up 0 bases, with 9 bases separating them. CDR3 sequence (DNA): TGCGCCAGCAGCTTGAGAACTCCTAGCACAGATACGCAGTATTTT. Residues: CASSLRTPSTDTQYF. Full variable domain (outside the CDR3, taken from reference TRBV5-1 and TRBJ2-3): KAGVTQTPRYLIKTRGQQVTLSCSPISGHRSVSWYQQTPGQGLQFLFEYFSETQRNKGNFPGRFSGRQFSNSRSEMNVSTLELGDSALYLCASSLRTPSTDTQYFGPGTRLTVL.

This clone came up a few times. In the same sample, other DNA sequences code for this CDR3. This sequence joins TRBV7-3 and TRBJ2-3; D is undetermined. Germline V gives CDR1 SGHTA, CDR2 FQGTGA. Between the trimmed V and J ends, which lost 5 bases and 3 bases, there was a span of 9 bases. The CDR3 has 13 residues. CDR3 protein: CASSRARTDTQYF. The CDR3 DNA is TGTGCCAGCAGCCGCGCTCGAACAGATACGCAGTATTTT.

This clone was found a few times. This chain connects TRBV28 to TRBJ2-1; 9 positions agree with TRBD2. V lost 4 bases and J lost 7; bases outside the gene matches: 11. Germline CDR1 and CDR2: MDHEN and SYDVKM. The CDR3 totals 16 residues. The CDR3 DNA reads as TGTGCCAGCAGTTCATTAGCGGGAGAGGGCCGGAATGAGCAGTTCTTC. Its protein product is CASSSLAGEGRNEQFF.

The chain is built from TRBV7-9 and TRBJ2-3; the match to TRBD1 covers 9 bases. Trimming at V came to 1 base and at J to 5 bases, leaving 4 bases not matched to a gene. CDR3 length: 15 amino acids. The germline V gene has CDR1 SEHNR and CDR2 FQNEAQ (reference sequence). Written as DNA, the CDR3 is TGTGCCAGCAGCTTAGGGTGGACAGGGGAAGATACGCAGTATTTT. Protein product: CASSLGWTGEDTQYF.

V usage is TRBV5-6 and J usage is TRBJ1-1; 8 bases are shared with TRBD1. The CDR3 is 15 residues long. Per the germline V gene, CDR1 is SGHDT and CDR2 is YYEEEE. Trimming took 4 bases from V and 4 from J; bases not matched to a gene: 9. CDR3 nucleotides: TGTGCCAGCAGCAAACGGACAGGGATAGTCACTGAAGCTTTCTTT. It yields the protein CASSKRTGIVTEAFF.

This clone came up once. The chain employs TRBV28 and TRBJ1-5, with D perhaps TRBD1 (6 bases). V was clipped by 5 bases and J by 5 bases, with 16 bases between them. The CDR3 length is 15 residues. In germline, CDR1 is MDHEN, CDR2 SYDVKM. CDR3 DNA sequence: TGTGCCAGCAGTCCCGGGGTGGCAGGGGATCAGCCCCAGCATTTT. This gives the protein CASSPGVAGDQPQHF. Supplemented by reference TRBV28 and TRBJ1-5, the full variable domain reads DVKVTQSSRYLVKRTGEKVFLECVQDMDHENMFWYRQDPGLGLRLIYFSYDVKMKEKGDIPEGYSVSREKKERFSLILESASTNQTSMYLCASSPGVAGDQPQHFGDGTRLSIL.

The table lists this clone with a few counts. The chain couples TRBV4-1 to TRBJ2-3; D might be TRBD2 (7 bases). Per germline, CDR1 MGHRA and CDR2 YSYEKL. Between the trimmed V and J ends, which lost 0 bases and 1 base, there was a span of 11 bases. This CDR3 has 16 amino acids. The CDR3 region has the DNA TGCGCCAGCAGCCAAGATCGGGGGGCGGGCACAGATACGCAGTATTTT. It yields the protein CASSQDRGAGTDTQYF.

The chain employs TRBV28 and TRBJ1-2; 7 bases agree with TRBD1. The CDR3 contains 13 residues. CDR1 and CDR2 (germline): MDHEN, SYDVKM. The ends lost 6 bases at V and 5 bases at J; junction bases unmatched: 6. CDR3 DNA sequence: TGTGCCAGCAGCCCAGGGGGTTCGTATGGCTACACCTTC. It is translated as CASSPGGSYGYTF.

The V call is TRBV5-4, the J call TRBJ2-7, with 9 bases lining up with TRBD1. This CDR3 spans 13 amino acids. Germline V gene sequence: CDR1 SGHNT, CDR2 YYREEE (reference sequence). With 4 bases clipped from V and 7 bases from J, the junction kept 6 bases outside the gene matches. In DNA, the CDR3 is TGTGCCAGCAGCGGGAGGACAGGGGAAGAGCAGTACTTC. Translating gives CASSGRTGEEQYF.

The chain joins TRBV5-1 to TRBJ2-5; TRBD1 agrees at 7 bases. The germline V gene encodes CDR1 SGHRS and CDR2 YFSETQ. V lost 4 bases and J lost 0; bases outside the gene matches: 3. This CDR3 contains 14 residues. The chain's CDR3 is CASSRDSYQETQYF. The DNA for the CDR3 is TGCGCCAGCAGCAGGGACAGTTACCAAGAGACCCAGTACTTC.

CDR3 nucleotides: TGCAGCTTTTCCGGGACAGCGAGCTCTGGAAACACCATATATTTT. It codes for CSFSGTASSGNTIYF. The chain carries TRBV29-1 and TRBJ1-3, with TRBD1 identical over 7 bases. V gave up 8 bases and J gave up 0 bases; unmatched junction bases: 10. Germline V gene data show CDR1 as SQVTM and CDR2 as ANQGSEA. The CDR3 length is 15 residues.

In DNA, the CDR3 is TGTGCCAGCAGCGGCACAGGGGGCGTATATGAAAAACTGTTTTTT. Amino acids: CASSGTGGVYEKLFF. This sequence joins TRBV6-5 and TRBJ1-4, with TRBD1 matching 9 bases. Germline CDR1 and CDR2: MNHEY and SVGAGI. The CDR3 is 15 amino acids. The V segment lost 6 bases and the J segment 6 bases; nucleotides outside the gene matches: 8.

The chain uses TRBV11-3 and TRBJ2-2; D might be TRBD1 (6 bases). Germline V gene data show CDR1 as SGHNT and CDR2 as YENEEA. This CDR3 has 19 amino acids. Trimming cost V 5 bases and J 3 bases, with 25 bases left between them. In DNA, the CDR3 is TGTGCCAGCAGCGGCAGGGGACCAGAGGGGCGAGGCTACACCGGGGAGCTGTTTTTT. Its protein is CASSGRGPEGRGYTGELFF. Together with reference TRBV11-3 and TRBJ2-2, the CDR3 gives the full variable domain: EAGVVQSPRYKIIEKKQPVAFWCNPISGHNTLYWYLQNLGQGPELLIRYENEEAVDDSQLPKDRFSAERLKGVDSTLKIQPAELGDSAVYLCASSGRGPEGRGYTGELFFGEGSRLTVL.

CDR3 bases: TGTGCCAGCAGCCAAGAGGGACAGGGGGCAATGAGGAACACCATATATTTT. Translating it yields CASSQEGQGAMRNTIYF. This chain uses TRBV14 with TRBJ1-3, with 12 bases fitting TRBD1. This CDR3 is 17 amino acids long. Trimming removed 0 bases from V and 7 bases from J; junction bases left unmatched: 7. Germline loops: CDR1 SGHDN, CDR2 FVKESK.

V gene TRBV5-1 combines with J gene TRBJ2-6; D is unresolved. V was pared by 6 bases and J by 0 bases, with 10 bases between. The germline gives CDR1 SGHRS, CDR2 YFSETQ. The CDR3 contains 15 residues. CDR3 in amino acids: CASKVPGSGANVLTF. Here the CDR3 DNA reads TGCGCCAGCAAGGTCCCAGGCTCTGGGGCCAACGTCCTGACTTTC. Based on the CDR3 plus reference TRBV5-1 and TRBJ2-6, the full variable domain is KAGVTQTPRYLIKTRGQQVTLSCSPISGHRSVSWYQQTPGQGLQFLFEYFSETQRNKGNFPGRFSGRQFSNSRSEMNVSTLELGDSALYLCASKVPGSGANVLTFGAGSRLTVL.

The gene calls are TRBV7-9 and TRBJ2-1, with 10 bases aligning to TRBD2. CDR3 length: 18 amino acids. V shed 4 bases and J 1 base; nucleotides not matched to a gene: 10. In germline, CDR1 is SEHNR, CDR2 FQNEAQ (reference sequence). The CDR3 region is CASSSLAGGPRSYNEQFF. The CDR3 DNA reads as TGTGCCAGCAGCTCTTTAGCGGGAGGACCGCGGTCCTACAATGAGCAGTTCTTC.

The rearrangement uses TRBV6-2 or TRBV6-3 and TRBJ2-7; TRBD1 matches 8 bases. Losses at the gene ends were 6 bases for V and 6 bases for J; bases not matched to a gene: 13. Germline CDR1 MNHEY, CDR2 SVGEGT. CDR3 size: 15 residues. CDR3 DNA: TGTGCCAGCAGCCCGTCCGGGACAGGAGCGAGCGAGCAGTACTTC. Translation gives CASSPSGTGASEQYF.

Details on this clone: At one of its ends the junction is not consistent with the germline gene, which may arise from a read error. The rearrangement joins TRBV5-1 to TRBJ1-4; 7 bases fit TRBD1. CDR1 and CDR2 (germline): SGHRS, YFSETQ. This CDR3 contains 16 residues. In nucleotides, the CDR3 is TGCGCCAGCAGCTTGGGCCACCGGGACAGCCCTGAAGGAAAGGTTTTT. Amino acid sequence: CASSLGHRDSPEGKVF.

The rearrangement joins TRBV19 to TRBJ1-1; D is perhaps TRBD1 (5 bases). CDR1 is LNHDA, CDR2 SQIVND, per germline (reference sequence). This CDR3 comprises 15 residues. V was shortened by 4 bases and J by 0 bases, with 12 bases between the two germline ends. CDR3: CASSKTDIMNTEAFF. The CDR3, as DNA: TGTGCCAGTAGTAAGACAGATATTATGAACACTGAAGCTTTCTTT.

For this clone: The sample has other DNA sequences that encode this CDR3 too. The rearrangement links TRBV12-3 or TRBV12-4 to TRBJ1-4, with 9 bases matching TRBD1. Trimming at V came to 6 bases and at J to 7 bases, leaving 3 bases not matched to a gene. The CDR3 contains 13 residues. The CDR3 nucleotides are TGTGCCAGCAGACAGGGGGCGGGTGAAAAACTGTTTTTT. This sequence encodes CASRQGAGEKLFF.

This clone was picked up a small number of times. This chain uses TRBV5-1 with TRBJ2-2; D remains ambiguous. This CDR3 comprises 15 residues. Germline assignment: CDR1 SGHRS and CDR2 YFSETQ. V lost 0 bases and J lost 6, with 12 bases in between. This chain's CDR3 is CASSLDGSVAGELFF. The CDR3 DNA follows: TGCGCCAGCAGCTTGGATGGTTCGGTCGCCGGGGAGCTGTTTTTT. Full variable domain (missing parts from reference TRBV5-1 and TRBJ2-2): KAGVTQTPRYLIKTRGQQVTLSCSPISGHRSVSWYQQTPGQGLQFLFEYFSETQRNKGNFPGRFSGRQFSNSRSEMNVSTLELGDSALYLCASSLDGSVAGELFFGEGSRLTVL.

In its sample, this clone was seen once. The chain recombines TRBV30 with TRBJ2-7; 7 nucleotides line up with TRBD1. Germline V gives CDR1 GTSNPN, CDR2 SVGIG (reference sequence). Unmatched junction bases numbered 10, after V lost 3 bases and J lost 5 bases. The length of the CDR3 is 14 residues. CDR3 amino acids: CAWRGGLLVDEQYF. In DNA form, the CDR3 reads TGTGCCTGGAGAGGGGGCCTCCTGGTGGACGAGCAGTACTTC.

This CDR3 is CASSQVVSANTGELFF. For the CDR3, the DNA is TGTGCCAGCAGCCAAGTGGTGAGCGCGAACACCGGGGAGCTGTTTTTT. The chain recombines TRBV14 with TRBJ2-2; D not certain. From germline, CDR1 is SGHDN and CDR2 FVKESK. The CDR3 consists of 16 residues. The V end was cut by 1 base, the J end by 0 bases, with 9 bases between.

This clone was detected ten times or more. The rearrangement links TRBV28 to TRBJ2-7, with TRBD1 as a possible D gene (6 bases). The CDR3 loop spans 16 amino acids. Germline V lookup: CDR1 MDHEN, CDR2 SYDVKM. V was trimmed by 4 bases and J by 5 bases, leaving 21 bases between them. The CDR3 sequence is CASSSWSSGRGDEQYF. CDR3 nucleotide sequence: TGTGCCAGCAGTTCCTGGTCTTCGGGCAGGGGTGACGAGCAGTACTTC.

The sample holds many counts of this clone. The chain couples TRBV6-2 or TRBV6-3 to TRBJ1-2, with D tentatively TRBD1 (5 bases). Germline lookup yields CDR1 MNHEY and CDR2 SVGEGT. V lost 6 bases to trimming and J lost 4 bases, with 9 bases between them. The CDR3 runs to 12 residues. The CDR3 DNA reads TGTGCCAGCAGCAAAGGGGTCTATGGCTACACCTTC. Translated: CASSKGVYGYTF.

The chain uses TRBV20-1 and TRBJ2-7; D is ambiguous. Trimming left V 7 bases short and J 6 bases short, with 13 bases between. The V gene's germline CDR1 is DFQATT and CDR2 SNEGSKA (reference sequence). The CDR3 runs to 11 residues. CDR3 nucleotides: TGCAGTGGCAAACAGCTGGCCGAGCAGTACTTC. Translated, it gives CSGKQLAEQYF.

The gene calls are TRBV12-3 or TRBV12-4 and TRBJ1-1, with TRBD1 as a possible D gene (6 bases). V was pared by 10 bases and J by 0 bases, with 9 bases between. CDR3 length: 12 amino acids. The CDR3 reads CATQGMNTEAFF. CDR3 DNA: TGTGCCACCCAGGGGATGAACACTGAAGCTTTCTTT.

The CDR3 region is CASSNAGGNQPQHF. Written as DNA, the CDR3 is TGTGCCAGTAGCAATGCAGGGGGCAATCAGCCCCAGCATTTT. J is TRBJ1-5 and V is TRBV28; D is possibly TRBD1 (6 bases). The ends were cut back, 9 bases at V and 2 bases at J, with 14 bases in the middle. There are 14 residues in the CDR3. CDR1 is MDHEN and CDR2 is SYDVKM in the germline V gene.